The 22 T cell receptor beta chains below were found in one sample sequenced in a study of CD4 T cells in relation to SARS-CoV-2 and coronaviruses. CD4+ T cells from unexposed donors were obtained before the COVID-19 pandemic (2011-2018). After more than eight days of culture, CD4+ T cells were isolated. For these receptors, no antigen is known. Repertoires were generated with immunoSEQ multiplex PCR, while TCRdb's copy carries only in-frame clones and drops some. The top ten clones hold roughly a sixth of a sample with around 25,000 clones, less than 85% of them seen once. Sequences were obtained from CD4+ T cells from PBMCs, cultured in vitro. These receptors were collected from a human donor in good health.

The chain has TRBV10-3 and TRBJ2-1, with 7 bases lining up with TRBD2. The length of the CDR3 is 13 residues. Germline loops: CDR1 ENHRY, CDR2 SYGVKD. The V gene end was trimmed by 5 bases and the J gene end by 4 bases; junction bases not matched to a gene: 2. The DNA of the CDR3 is TGTGCCATCAGTAGCGGGACTTACAATGAGCAGTTCTTC. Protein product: CAISSGTYNEQFF.

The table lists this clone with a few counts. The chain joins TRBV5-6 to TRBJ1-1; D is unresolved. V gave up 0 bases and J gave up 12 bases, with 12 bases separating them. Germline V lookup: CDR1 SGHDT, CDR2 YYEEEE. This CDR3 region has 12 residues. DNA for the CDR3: TGTGCCAGCAGCTTGGGGTTCACAGTGACTTTCTTT. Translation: CASSLGFTVTFF.

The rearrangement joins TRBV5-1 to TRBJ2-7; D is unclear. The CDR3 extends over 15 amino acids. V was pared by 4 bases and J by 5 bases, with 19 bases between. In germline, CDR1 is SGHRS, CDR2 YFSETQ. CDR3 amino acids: CASSPQSDVGNEQYF. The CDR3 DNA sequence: TGCGCCAGCAGCCCCCAATCGGACGTCGGAAACGAGCAGTACTTC.

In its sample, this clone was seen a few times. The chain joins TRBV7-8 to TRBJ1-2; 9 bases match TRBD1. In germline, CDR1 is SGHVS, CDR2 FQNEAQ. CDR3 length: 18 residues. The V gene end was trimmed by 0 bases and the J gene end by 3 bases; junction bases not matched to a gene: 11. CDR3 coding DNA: TGTGCCAGCAGCTTAGCCCGCCCGGACAGGGGTATTGACTATGGCTACACCTTC. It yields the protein CASSLARPDRGIDYGYTF.

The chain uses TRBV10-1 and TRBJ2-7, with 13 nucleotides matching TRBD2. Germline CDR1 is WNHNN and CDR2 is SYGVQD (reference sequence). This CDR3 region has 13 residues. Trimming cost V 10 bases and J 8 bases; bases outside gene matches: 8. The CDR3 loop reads CAIPGLAGNKQYF. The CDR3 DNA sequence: TGCGCCATCCCGGGACTAGCGGGAAATAAGCAGTACTTC.

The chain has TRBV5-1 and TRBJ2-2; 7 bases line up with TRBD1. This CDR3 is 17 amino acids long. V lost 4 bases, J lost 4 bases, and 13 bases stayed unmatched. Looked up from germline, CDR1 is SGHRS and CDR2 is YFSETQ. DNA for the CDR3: TGCGCCAGCAGCATTCAACCGGGACAGACGTCCACCGGGGAGCTGTTTTTT. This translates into CASSIQPGQTSTGELFF.

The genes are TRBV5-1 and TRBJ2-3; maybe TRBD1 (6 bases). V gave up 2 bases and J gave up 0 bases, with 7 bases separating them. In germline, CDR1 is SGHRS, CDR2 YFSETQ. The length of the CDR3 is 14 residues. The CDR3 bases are TGCGCCAGCAGCTTAGGACAGAGCACAGATACGCAGTATTTT. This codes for CASSLGQSTDTQYF.

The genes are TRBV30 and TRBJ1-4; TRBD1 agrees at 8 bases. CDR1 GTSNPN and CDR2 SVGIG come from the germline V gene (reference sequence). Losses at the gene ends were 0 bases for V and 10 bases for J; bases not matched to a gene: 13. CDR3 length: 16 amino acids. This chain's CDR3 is CAWSVNWRQGAGKLFF. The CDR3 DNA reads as TGTGCCTGGAGTGTAAACTGGCGGCAGGGGGCAGGAAAACTGTTTTTT.

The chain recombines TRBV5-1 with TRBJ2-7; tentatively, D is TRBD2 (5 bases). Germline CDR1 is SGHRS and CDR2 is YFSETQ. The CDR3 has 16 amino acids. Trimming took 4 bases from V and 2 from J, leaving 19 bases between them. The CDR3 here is CASSPGSAKTAYEQYF. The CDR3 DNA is TGCGCCAGCAGCCCGGGGAGTGCAAAGACGGCCTACGAGCAGTACTTC.

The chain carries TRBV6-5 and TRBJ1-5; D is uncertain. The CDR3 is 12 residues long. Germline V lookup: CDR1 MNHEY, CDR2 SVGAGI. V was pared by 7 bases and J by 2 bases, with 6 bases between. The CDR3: CASKSGNQPQHF. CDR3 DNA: TGTGCCAGCAAATCGGGCAATCAGCCCCAGCATTTT.

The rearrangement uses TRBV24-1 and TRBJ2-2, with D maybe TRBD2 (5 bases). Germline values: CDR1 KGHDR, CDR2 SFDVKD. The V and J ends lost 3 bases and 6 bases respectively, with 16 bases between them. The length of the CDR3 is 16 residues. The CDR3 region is CATSDPPLSGSGELFF. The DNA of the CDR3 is TGTGCCACCAGTGATCCTCCCTTGTCGGGATCCGGGGAGCTGTTTTTT.

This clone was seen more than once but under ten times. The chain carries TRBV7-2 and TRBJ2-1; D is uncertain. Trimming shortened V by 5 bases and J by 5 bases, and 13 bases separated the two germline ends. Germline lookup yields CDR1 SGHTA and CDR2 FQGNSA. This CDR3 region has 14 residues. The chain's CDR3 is CASSLLTRNNEQFF. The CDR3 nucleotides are TGTGCCAGCAGCCTTTTGACCCGAAACAATGAGCAGTTCTTC.

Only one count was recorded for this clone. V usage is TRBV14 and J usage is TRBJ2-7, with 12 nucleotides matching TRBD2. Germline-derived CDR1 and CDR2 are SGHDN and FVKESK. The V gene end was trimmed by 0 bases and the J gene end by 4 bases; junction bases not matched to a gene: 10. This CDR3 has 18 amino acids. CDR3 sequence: CASSQDPPSGRARYEQYF. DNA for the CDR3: TGTGCCAGCAGCCAAGATCCCCCTAGCGGGAGGGCCCGATACGAGCAGTACTTC.

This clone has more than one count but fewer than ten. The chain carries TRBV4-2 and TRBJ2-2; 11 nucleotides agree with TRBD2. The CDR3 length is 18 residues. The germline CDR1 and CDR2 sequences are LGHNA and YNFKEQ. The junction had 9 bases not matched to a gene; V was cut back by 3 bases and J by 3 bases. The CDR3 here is CASSHRTSGSKDTGELFF. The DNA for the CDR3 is TGTGCCAGCAGCCACAGAACTAGCGGGAGTAAGGACACCGGGGAGCTGTTTTTT.

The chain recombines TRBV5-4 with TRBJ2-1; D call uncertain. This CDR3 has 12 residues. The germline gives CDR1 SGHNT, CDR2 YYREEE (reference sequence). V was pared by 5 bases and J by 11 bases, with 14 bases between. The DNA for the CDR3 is TGTGCCAGCAGAGGTGTGACCGGCCAGCAGTTCTTC. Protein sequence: CASRGVTGQQFF.

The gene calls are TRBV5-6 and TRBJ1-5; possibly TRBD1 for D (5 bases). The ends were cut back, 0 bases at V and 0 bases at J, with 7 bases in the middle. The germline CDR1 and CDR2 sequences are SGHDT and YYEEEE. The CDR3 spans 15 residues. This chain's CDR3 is CASSLGGYSNQPQHF. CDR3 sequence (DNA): TGTGCCAGCAGCTTGGGGGGCTATAGCAATCAGCCCCAGCATTTT.

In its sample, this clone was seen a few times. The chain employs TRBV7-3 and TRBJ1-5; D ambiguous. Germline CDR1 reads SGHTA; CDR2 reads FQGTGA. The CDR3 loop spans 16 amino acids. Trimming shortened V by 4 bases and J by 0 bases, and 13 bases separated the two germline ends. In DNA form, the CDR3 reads TGTGCCAGCAGCTCTAGGACCGCTTATAGCAATCAGCCCCAGCATTTT. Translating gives CASSSRTAYSNQPQHF.

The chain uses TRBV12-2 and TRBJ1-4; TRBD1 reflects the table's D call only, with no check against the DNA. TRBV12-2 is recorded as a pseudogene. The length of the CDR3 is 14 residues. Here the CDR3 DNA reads TGTGCAAGTCGCCGACAGGGAACTAATGAAAAACTGTTTTTT. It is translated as CASRRQGTNEKLFF.

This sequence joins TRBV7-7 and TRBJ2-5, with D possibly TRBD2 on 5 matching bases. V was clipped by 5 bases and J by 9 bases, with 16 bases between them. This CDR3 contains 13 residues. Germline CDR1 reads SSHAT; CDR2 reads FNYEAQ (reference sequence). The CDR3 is CASSPGLETAQYF. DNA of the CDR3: TGTGCCAGCAGCCCCGGACTGGAAACGGCCCAGTACTTC.

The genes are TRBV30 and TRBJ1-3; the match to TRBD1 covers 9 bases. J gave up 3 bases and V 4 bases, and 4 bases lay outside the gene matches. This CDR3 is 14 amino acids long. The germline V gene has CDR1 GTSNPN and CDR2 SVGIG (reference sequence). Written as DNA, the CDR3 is TGTGCCTGGACCGGGACAGGGTTTGGAAACACCATATATTTT. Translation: CAWTGTGFGNTIYF.

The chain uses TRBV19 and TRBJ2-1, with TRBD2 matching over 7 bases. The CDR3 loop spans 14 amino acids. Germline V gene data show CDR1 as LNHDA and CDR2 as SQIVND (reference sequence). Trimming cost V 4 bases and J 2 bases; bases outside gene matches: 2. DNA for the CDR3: TGTGCCAGTAGTAGAAGCGGGGCCTACAATGAGCAGTTCTTC. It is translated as CASSRSGAYNEQFF.

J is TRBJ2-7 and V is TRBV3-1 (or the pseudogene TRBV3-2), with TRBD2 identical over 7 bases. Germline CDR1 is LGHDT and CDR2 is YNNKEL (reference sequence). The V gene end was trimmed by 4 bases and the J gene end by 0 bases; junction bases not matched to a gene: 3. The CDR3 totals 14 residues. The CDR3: CASSPGLVSYEQYF. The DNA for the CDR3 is TGTGCCAGCAGCCCCGGACTAGTCTCCTACGAGCAGTACTTC.